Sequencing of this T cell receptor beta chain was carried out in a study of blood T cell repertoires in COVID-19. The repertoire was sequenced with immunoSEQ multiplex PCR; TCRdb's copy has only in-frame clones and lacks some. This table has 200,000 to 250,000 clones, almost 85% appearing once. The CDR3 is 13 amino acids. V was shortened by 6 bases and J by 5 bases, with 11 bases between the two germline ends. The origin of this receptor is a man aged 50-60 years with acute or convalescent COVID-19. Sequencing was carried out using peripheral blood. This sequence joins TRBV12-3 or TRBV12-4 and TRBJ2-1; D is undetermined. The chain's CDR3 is CASRQSVDNEQFF. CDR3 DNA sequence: TGTGCCAGCAGGCAATCGGTAGACAATGAGCAGTTCTTC.